The rows below give T cell receptor beta chains drawn from one sample of a study of cytomegalovirus exposure and HLA in healthy donors. The protocol was immunoSEQ multiplex PCR, while the TCRdb copy is restricted to in-frame clones and leaves out a portion. The sample consists of fewer than 110,000 clones, 76% of them appearing once. Sample: PBMCs. The receptors were sampled from a woman aged 18-30 years in good health and CMV-seropositive. Each CDR3 is given with its conserved first and last residue. D genes are given only for firm matches. Only part of the rows carry a size: once, few, many, or a class if the clone is expanded.

d_call j_call clone_size v_call cdr3_aa cdr3_nt
. TRBJ1-1 once TRBV27 CASSPSFIGGPYTEAFF TGTGCCAGCAGTCCTTCTTTTATCGGGGGGCCGTACACTGAAGCTTTCTTT
. TRBJ1-2 . TRBV7-3 CASSPRYDYGYTF TGTGCCAGCAGCCCCCGTTATGACTATGGCTACACCTTC
TRBD1 TRBJ1-1 . TRBV10-3 CAISVDRGNTEAFF TGTGCCATCAGTGTCGACAGGGGGAACACTGAAGCTTTCTTT
. TRBJ1-5 . TRBV9 CASSTGPQHF TGTGCCAGCAGCACGGGACCCCAGCATTTT
TRBD1 TRBJ1-1 . TRBV18 CASSPRNWLTGAGYTEAFF TGTGCCAGCTCACCGCGGAACTGGCTTACAGGGGCAGGGTACACTGAAGCTTTCTTT
TRBD1 TRBJ1-6 . TRBV5-1 CASSFAGTGSSPLHF TGCGCCAGCAGCTTTGCTGGGACAGGGTCTTCACCCCTCCACTTT
TRBD1 TRBJ1-4 . TRBV7-2 CASSIRQGWEKLFF TGTGCCAGCAGCATCCGACAGGGCTGGGAAAAACTGTTTTTT
TRBD2 TRBJ2-5 few TRBV7-2 CASSLVLAGASETQYF TGTGCCAGCAGCTTAGTGTTAGCGGGTGCCTCGGAGACCCAGTACTTC
TRBD2 TRBJ2-7 . TRBV27 CASSFGLAGVESYEQYF TGTGCCAGCAGTTTCGGACTAGCGGGAGTAGAAAGCTACGAGCAGTACTTC
. TRBJ2-1 once TRBV4-1 CASSLLGLAGHNEQFF TGCGCCAGCAGCCTTCTAGGGCTAGCTGGCCACAATGAGCAGTTCTTC
TRBD2 TRBJ2-2 . TRBV5-4 CASSAGVTGGYTGELFF TGTGCCAGCAGCGCGGGGGTAACGGGAGGATACACCGGGGAGCTGTTTTTT
TRBD1 TRBJ1-6 once TRBV9 CASSVGQGNSPLHF TGTGCCAGCAGCGTAGGACAGGGCAATTCACCCCTCCACTTT
. TRBJ2-1 . TRBV5-6 CASGLIYSASYNEQFF TGTGCCAGCGGATTAATTTACAGTGCCTCCTACAATGAGCAGTTCTTC
. TRBJ1-4 . TRBV21-1 CASSVGGGWNEKLFF TGTGCCAGCAGCGTCGGGGGGGGTTGGAATGAAAAACTGTTTTTT
. TRBJ2-6 . TRBV28 CASSPPRWAPGANVLTF TGTGCCAGCAGTCCCCCCAGGTGGGCTCCTGGGGCCAACGTCCTGACTTTC
. TRBJ1-2 . TRBV5-6 CASSETSGVDGYTF TGTGCCAGCAGCGAAACGTCGGGGGTTGATGGCTACACCTTC
. TRBJ1-2 . TRBV6-1 CASSEPGEFGYTF TGTGCCAGCAGTGAACCCGGGGAGTTCGGCTACACCTTC
. TRBJ2-3 few TRBV2 CATIGGDTQYF TGTGCCACTATCGGGGGAGATACGCAGTATTTT
. TRBJ1-6 . TRBV7-3 CASSLTELNNSPLHF TGTGCCAGCAGCTTAACGGAACTAAATAATTCACCCCTCCACTTT
TRBD1 TRBJ1-3 once TRBV9 CASSIGQGVLGNTIYF TGTGCCAGCAGCATCGGACAGGGTGTTTTGGGAAACACCATATATTTT
. TRBJ2-1 few TRBV9 CASSVTPEGNEQFF TGTGCCAGCAGCGTGACTCCCGAGGGCAATGAGCAGTTCTTC
TRBD2 TRBJ2-7 . TRBV7-9 CASSLVAGTEQYF TGTGCCAGCAGCTTAGTAGCGGGGACCGAGCAGTACTTC
TRBD2 TRBJ2-2 . TRBV7-9 CASSLVGGAIDTGELFF TGTGCCAGCAGCTTAGTCGGGGGGGCCATCGACACCGGGGAGCTGTTTTTT
. TRBJ2-2 once TRBV28 CASSFQGDTGELFF TGTGCCAGCAGTTTTCAGGGCGACACCGGGGAGCTGTTTTTT
. TRBJ2-7 . TRBV27 CASSFSQGPYEQYF TGTGCCAGCAGTTTTAGTCAGGGGCCCTACGAGCAGTACTTC
. TRBJ1-2 once TRBV2 CASSGAGSHGYTF TGTGCCAGCAGTGGGGCAGGGTCACATGGCTACACCTTC
TRBD1 TRBJ1-4 few TRBV4-1 CASSQGNRGGSNEKLFF TGCGCCAGCAGCCAAGGAAACAGGGGAGGCTCTAATGAAAAACTGTTTTTT
TRBD1 TRBJ2-2 . TRBV7-6 CASSSKPGQGNTGELFF TGTGCCAGCAGCTCAAAGCCGGGACAGGGGAACACCGGGGAGCTGTTTTTT
TRBD2 TRBJ2-1 . TRBV28 CASFKPGLAGEDEQFF TGTGCCAGCTTTAAACCGGGACTAGCGGGAGAGGATGAGCAGTTCTTC
. TRBJ1-4 . TRBV7-6 CASSGGLPATNEKLFF TGTGCCAGCAGTGGGGGACTACCCGCAACTAATGAAAAACTGTTTTTT
. TRBJ2-5 . TRBV5-1 CASSLGQQETQYF TGCGCCAGCAGCTTGGGGCAGCAAGAGACCCAGTACTTC
. TRBJ1-1 . TRBV6-5 CASSQRGTPSAFF TGTGCCAGCAGCCAAAGGGGAACCCCCTCCGCTTTCTTT
. TRBJ2-1 . TRBV5-1 CASRLAAGVKVYEQFF TGCGCCAGCAGGTTGGCAGCGGGTGTAAAAGTTTATGAGCAGTTCTTC
. TRBJ2-3 few TRBV6-5 CASRVTRSTDTQYF TGTGCCAGCAGAGTTACTAGAAGCACAGATACGCAGTATTTT
TRBD2 TRBJ2-7 . TRBV5-4 CASSFGLAGAYEQYF TGTGCCAGCAGCTTTGGACTAGCGGGAGCCTACGAGCAGTACTTC
TRBD1 TRBJ1-2 . TRBV7-2 CASSLGNRGSGYTF TGTGCCAGCAGCTTAGGGAACAGGGGGTCTGGCTACACCTTC
TRBD1 TRBJ1-1 . TRBV19 CASSRDRGRTEAFF TGTGCCAGTAGTAGGGACAGGGGGAGGACTGAAGCTTTCTTT
. TRBJ2-1 . TRBV6-5 CASSSLYEQFF TGTGCCAGCAGTTCCCTATACGAGCAGTTCTTC
. TRBJ1-3 . TRBV2 CASSESPSRSGNTIYF TGTGCCAGCAGTGAGAGCCCCTCTAGGTCTGGAAACACCATATATTTT
TRBD1 TRBJ1-2 . TRBV9 CASSVEGQAFYGYTF TGTGCCAGCAGCGTAGAGGGACAGGCTTTCTATGGCTACACCTTC
TRBD1 TRBJ2-2 . TRBV30 CAWRTGAGELFF TGTGCCTGGAGGACAGGGGCCGGGGAGCTGTTTTTT
. TRBJ1-5 . TRBV2 CASGSRINQPQHF TGTGCCAGCGGTAGCCGGATCAATCAGCCCCAGCATTTT
TRBD1 TRBJ2-5 . TRBV2 CASRDRVETQYF TGTGCCAGCAGGGACAGGGTGGAGACCCAGTACTTC
TRBD2 TRBJ2-2 . TRBV5-4 CASSPPASGNTGELFF TGTGCCAGCAGCCCGCCGGCTAGCGGAAACACCGGGGAGCTGTTTTTT
TRBD2 TRBJ2-1 . TRBV28 CASSPGLAGFNEQFF TGTGCCAGCAGCCCGGGACTAGCGGGATTCAATGAGCAGTTCTTC
TRBD1 TRBJ1-5 . TRBV27 CASRRIIAGQGINQPQHF TGTGCCAGCAGACGCATCATTGCCGGACAGGGAATTAATCAGCCCCAGCATTTT
TRBD2 TRBJ2-3 . TRBV7-6 CASSRLSGTGGDTQYF TGTGCCAGCAGCCGCCTTAGCGGGACGGGTGGAGATACGCAGTATTTT